Below are 7 T cell receptor beta chains sequenced from a single sample in a study of blood T cells in healthy people across ages. The second PCR ran roughly 6 to 11 cycles with a sample-barcoded 5' primer and J-beta primers. TCRdb reprocessed the 5' RACE reads via MiXCR and lists one record per CDR3 protein. The table shows some 1.5 million distinct CDR3 sequences, with 28% occurring only once. Sequenced material: blood. These receptors all stem from a woman aged 25 to 39 in good health.

This chain uses TRBV7-9 with TRBJ1-1, with 8 bases lining up with TRBD1. Trimming at V came to 5 bases and at J to 1 base, leaving 9 bases not matched to a gene. This CDR3 contains 16 residues. Germline assignment: CDR1 SEHNR and CDR2 FQNEAQ (reference sequence). CDR3 in DNA: TGTGCCAGCAGCCGACTCCGGACAGGGCGGAACACTGAAGCTTTCTTT. Translating gives CASSRLRTGRNTEAFF.

Only a few counts were recorded for this clonotype. Given a much more abundant clone one base away, this may be a read error. This chain uses TRBV20-1 with TRBJ2-7, with D possibly matching TRBD2 (6 bases). The J call may be faulty, since TRBJ2-1 better matches the DNA end. This CDR3 spans 13 amino acids. Germline CDR1 reads DFQATT; CDR2 reads SNEGSKA (reference sequence). The CDR3 DNA is TGCAGTGCTAGTCGGCAGGGAGGCTACGAGCAGTTCTTC. Residues: CSASRQGGYEQFF.

This clonotype was found many times. The chain uses TRBV9 and TRBJ2-6; the D gene is possibly TRBD2 (6 bases). In germline, CDR1 is SGDLS, CDR2 YYNGEE. The CDR3 contains 16 residues. V lost 3 bases and J lost 2, with 12 bases in between. The CDR3 DNA reads as TGTGCCAGCAGCGCCACCAGGGAGGCTGGGGCCAACGTCCTGACTTTC. Translating gives CASSATREAGANVLTF.

This clonotype was recorded a few times. The V and J genes are TRBV12-3 or TRBV12-4 and TRBJ2-5; TRBD2 agrees at 10 bases. V was pared by 8 bases and J by 2 bases, with 20 bases of the junction left unmatched. This CDR3 has 19 amino acids. CDR3 in amino acids: CASAPGGSGGIFYQETQYF. CDR3 bases: TGTGCCAGCGCCCCAGGCGGTAGCGGGGGGATATTTTATCAAGAGACCCAGTACTTC.

This clonotype was found a few times. The gene calls are TRBV5-5 and TRBJ2-3; D is possibly TRBD2 (5 bases). The CDR3 has 13 residues. CDR1 and CDR2 from the germline V gene are SGHKS and YYEKEE (reference sequence). Trimming took off 9 bases at V and 1 base at J, with 12 bases between the two ends. CDR3 DNA sequence: TGTGCCACCTCAATCGGGGGCACAGATACGCAGTATTTT. Its protein product is CATSIGGTDTQYF.

The chain couples TRBV29-1 to TRBJ2-5; either TRBD1 or TRBD2 may fit D (5 bases each). Trimming cost V 8 bases and J 2 bases, with 21 bases left between them. This CDR3 contains 15 residues. Germline CDR1 SQVTM, CDR2 ANQGSEA. This CDR3 is CSCGGWLAVQETQYF. DNA of the CDR3: TGCAGCTGTGGGGGATGGCTAGCTGTTCAAGAGACCCAGTACTTC.

The DNA for the CDR3 is TGTGCCAGCAGCTATCCGACTAGCAGCTACCATCAGCAGTACTTC. It specifies CASSYPTSSYHQQYF. The rearrangement uses TRBV7-2 and TRBJ2-7, with TRBD2 identical over 7 bases. Per germline, CDR1 SGHTA and CDR2 FQGNSA. The CDR3 contains 15 residues. V lost 4 bases and J lost 8; bases outside the gene matches: 14.